What follows are 30 T cell receptor beta chains derived from one specimen sequenced in a study of cytomegalovirus exposure and HLA in healthy donors. The PCR ran on 60 Vbeta and 13 Jbeta primers. The protocol was immunoSEQ multiplex PCR, while the TCRdb copy is restricted to in-frame clones and leaves out a portion. The sample holds about 160,000 clones, approximately 62% seen once. Sequenced material: PBMCs. These receptors were collected from a man aged 50 or older in good health and CMV-seronegative.

V and J are TRBV2 and TRBJ2-3, with D possibly TRBD2 on 6 matching bases. CDR1 is SNHLY and CDR2 is FYNNEI in the germline V gene. This CDR3 has 13 amino acids. The germline V and J ends were trimmed by 7 bases and 1 base, with 9 bases remaining between them. CDR3: CASKAGRTDTQYF. DNA of the CDR3: TGTGCCAGCAAGGCGGGGCGCACAGATACGCAGTATTTT.

V usage is TRBV18 and J usage is TRBJ2-7; TRBD1 matches 7 bases. The CDR3 contains 15 residues. V shed 0 bases and J 2 bases; nucleotides not matched to a gene: 4. CDR1 KGHSH and CDR2 LQKENI come from the germline V gene. CDR3 DNA: TGTGCCAGCTCACCACCGAAGGGGGCGCCCTACGAGCAGTACTTC. Protein product: CASSPPKGAPYEQYF.

This chain uses TRBV11-3 with TRBJ2-1; perhaps TRBD2 as D (6 bases). Germline V gene sequence: CDR1 SGHNT, CDR2 YENEEA. The CDR3 consists of 15 residues. Trimming pared 2 bases from V and 7 bases from J, leaving 15 bases between. The CDR3 DNA sequence: TGTGCCAGCAGCTTACAATTACTAGCTTTAAATGAGCAGTTCTTC. The encoded protein is CASSLQLLALNEQFF. The full variable domain, completed using reference TRBV11-3 and TRBJ2-1, is EAGVVQSPRYKIIEKKQPVAFWCNPISGHNTLYWYLQNLGQGPELLIRYENEEAVDDSQLPKDRFSAERLKGVDSTLKIQPAELGDSAVYLCASSLQLLALNEQFFGPGTRLTVL.

The rearrangement uses TRBV5-1 and TRBJ1-5; D not resolved. The V gene lost 3 bases and the J gene lost 7 bases, with 14 bases spanning the gap. There are 14 residues in the CDR3. From germline, CDR1 is SGHRS and CDR2 YFSETQ. As DNA, the CDR3 is TGCGCCAGCAGCTCTGGAGGGCCGGAGCAGCCCCAGCATTTT. Its protein is CASSSGGPEQPQHF.

This chain uses TRBV7-2 with TRBJ1-1; D remains unclear. The V gene lost 5 bases and the J gene lost 1 base, with 11 bases spanning the gap. The CDR3 is 14 amino acids. CDR1 and CDR2 (germline): SGHTA, FQGNSA. The CDR3 spells CASSAHRGNTEAFF. Here the CDR3 DNA reads TGTGCCAGCAGCGCCCACCGGGGGAACACTGAAGCTTTCTTT.

J is TRBJ2-3 and V is TRBV7-3, with 11 bases that match TRBD2. Germline V gene data show CDR1 as SGHTA and CDR2 as FQGTGA. V was pared by 6 bases and J by 8 bases, with 10 bases of the junction left unmatched. The CDR3 covers 15 residues. Here the CDR3 reads CASSSSGGGSSTQYF. CDR3 bases: TGTGCCAGCAGTAGTAGCGGGGGGGGTTCGTCTACGCAGTATTTT.

The table lists this clone with a few counts. The gene calls are TRBV5-4 and TRBJ2-3; 12 positions agree with TRBD2. CDR1 is SGHNT and CDR2 is YYREEE in the germline V gene (reference sequence). The V gene end was trimmed by 4 bases and the J gene end by 0 bases; junction bases not matched to a gene: 12. CDR3 length equals 19 residues. CDR3 DNA sequence: TGTGCCAGCAGCCAAGATTGGGCTAGCGGGGGGGCTAGCACAGATACGCAGTATTTT. Translation gives CASSQDWASGGASTDTQYF.

This clone was found once. This chain connects TRBV10-2 to TRBJ2-2; 14 nucleotides match TRBD2. This CDR3 comprises 16 residues. The J segment lost 3 bases and the V segment lost 5 bases, leaving 2 bases of the junction unmatched. Germline V gene data show CDR1 as WSHSY and CDR2 as SAAADI. The CDR3 sequence: CASSPGLAGDTGELFF. The CDR3 DNA follows: TGCGCCAGCAGTCCGGGACTAGCGGGGGACACCGGGGAGCTGTTTTTT.

This rearrangement joins TRBV7-6 to TRBJ2-7, with 10 bases identical to TRBD1. Germline CDR1 is SGHVS and CDR2 is FNYEAQ. CDR3 size: 13 residues. The V and J ends lost 5 bases and 7 bases, in that order; junction bases with no gene match: 5. The chain's CDR3 is CASSGDRGTEQYF. In DNA form, the CDR3 reads TGTGCCAGCAGCGGGGACAGGGGTACGGAGCAGTACTTC.

The V gene is TRBV19, the J gene TRBJ1-1; D unclear. CDR1 and CDR2 (germline): LNHDA, SQIVND (reference sequence). This CDR3 is 13 amino acids long. V lost 7 bases, J lost 4 bases, and 13 bases lay in between. The chain's CDR3 is CASKPGSGTEAFF. The CDR3 bases are TGTGCCAGTAAACCCGGGAGTGGCACTGAAGCTTTCTTT.

V is TRBV7-9 and J is TRBJ2-7; 8 bases line up with TRBD1. CDR1 SEHNR and CDR2 FQNEAQ come from the germline V gene (reference sequence). The V segment lost 3 bases and the J segment 5 bases; nucleotides outside the gene matches: 9. This CDR3 has 15 amino acids. In DNA form, the CDR3 reads TGTGCCAGCAGCTTCCTGACAGGGGTCGGAGACGAGCAGTACTTC. Translation: CASSFLTGVGDEQYF.

The CDR3 loop reads CASSPRDRPNTGELFF. CDR3 nucleotides: TGTGCCAGCAGTCCAAGGGACAGACCGAACACCGGGGAGCTGTTTTTT. The chain couples TRBV28 to TRBJ2-2; 7 bases are shared with TRBD1. CDR3 length equals 16 residues. Trimming took 5 bases from V and 0 from J; bases not matched to a gene: 6. Germline assignment: CDR1 MDHEN and CDR2 SYDVKM.

J is TRBJ2-3 and V is TRBV9; 11 nucleotides agree with TRBD2. This CDR3 is 17 amino acids long. Germline lookup yields CDR1 SGDLS and CDR2 YYNGEE. V gave up 0 bases and J gave up 4 bases; unmatched junction bases: 7. The CDR3 loop is CASSVGLAGGWADTQYF. CDR3 nucleotide sequence: TGTGCCAGCAGCGTAGGTCTAGCGGGGGGATGGGCAGATACGCAGTATTTT.

V is TRBV7-8 and J is TRBJ2-3; 10 bases agree with TRBD1. With 1 base clipped from V and 3 bases from J, the junction kept 4 bases outside the gene matches. CDR1 SGHVS and CDR2 FQNEAQ come from the germline V gene. The CDR3 has 16 residues. CDR3 sequence: CASSLVDRGQTDTQYF. Written as DNA, the CDR3 is TGTGCCAGCAGCTTAGTTGACAGGGGGCAAACAGATACGCAGTATTTT. The variable domain in full, completed from reference TRBV7-8 and TRBJ2-3, reads GAGVSQSPRYKVAKRGQDVALRCDPISGHVSLFWYQQALGQGPEFLTYFQNEAQLDKSGLPSDRFFAERPEGSVSTLKIQRTQQEDSAVYLCASSLVDRGQTDTQYFGPGTRLTVL.

This clone showed up just a few times. The chain is built from TRBV5-8 and TRBJ2-7, with 9 bases that match TRBD2. V shed 0 bases and J 0 bases; nucleotides not matched to a gene: 10. CDR3 length equals 18 residues. Germline-derived CDR1 and CDR2 are SGHTS and YDEGEE. CDR3 in DNA: TGTGCCAGCAGCTTGGGGGTAGGTCTAGCGGGGTACTCCTACGAGCAGTACTTC. Translating it yields CASSLGVGLAGYSYEQYF.

This clone has more than one count but fewer than ten. The CDR3 spells CASSPYSYNEQFF. The CDR3 bases are TGTGCCAGCAGTCCCTACTCCTACAATGAGCAGTTCTTC. This chain joins TRBV5-6 and TRBJ2-1; D call uncertain. CDR3 length equals 13 residues. The germline V gene has CDR1 SGHDT and CDR2 YYEEEE. Deletions cut 5 bases from V and 0 bases from J, with 6 bases between.

V and J are TRBV5-1 and TRBJ2-3; weak D call: TRBD2 (6 bases). The CDR3 is 15 residues long. The germline CDR1 and CDR2 sequences are SGHRS and YFSETQ. V was pared by 3 bases and J by 2 bases, with 13 bases between. The CDR3 sequence: CASSSGGGYTDTQYF. The CDR3 coding sequence is TGCGCCAGCAGCTCAGGTGGGGGGTACACAGATACGCAGTATTTT.

V and J are TRBV4-1 and TRBJ2-3; 9 bases align to TRBD1. V trimming: 1 base; J trimming: 1 base; junction bases outside the gene matches: 3. The CDR3 runs to 16 residues. Germline CDR1 reads MGHRA; CDR2 reads YSYEKL. The CDR3: CASSQVRDRGTDTQYF. CDR3 bases: TGCGCCAGCAGCCAAGTTCGGGACAGGGGCACAGATACGCAGTATTTT.

This rearrangement joins TRBV7-2 to TRBJ1-1; no reliable D call. The CDR3 runs 13 residues. CDR1 and CDR2 (germline): SGHTA, FQGNSA. V dropped 3 bases and J dropped 4 bases, with 9 bases sitting between them. The CDR3 reads CASSFRGSTEAFF. The DNA for the CDR3 is TGTGCCAGCAGCTTCCGAGGTAGCACTGAAGCTTTCTTT.

The J gene is TRBJ2-2, the V gene TRBV28; 7 bases align to TRBD1. Germline values: CDR1 MDHEN, CDR2 SYDVKM. The V segment lost 6 bases and the J segment 1 base; nucleotides outside the gene matches: 5. The CDR3 loop spans 15 amino acids. In DNA form, the CDR3 reads TGTGCCAGCAGCCCGGGACAGCAGAACACCGGGGAGCTGTTTTTT. Protein: CASSPGQQNTGELFF.

This chain links TRBV4-1 with TRBJ2-1, with a possible D match to TRBD2 (6 bases). This CDR3 comprises 14 residues. Deletions cut 3 bases from V and 7 bases from J, with 13 bases between. Germline CDR1 reads MGHRA; CDR2 reads YSYEKL. The CDR3 DNA follows: TGCGCCAGCAGCCAGGGACTTCCTCGGAATGAGCAGTTCTTC. It specifies CASSQGLPRNEQFF.

The J gene is TRBJ2-1, the V gene TRBV6-5; D possibly corresponds to TRBD1 (6 bases). CDR1 and CDR2 from the germline V gene are MNHEY and SVGAGI. V lost 6 bases and J lost 11, with 14 bases in between. CDR3 length equals 12 residues. The CDR3 region has the DNA TGTGCCAGCAGATACCGGGACACAAAGCAGTTCTTC. This encodes CASRYRDTKQFF.

The chain employs TRBV29-1 and TRBJ2-2; TRBD1 aligns across 9 bases. J gave up 8 bases and V 4 bases, and 5 bases lay outside the gene matches. CDR1 and CDR2 (germline): SQVTM, ANQGSEA. The CDR3 totals 13 residues. CDR3 DNA: TGCAGCGTTGCCCACAGGGGGCTGGGGGAGCTGTTTTTT. Amino acid sequence: CSVAHRGLGELFF.

The chain is built from TRBV19 and TRBJ1-1, with D possibly matching TRBD1 (5 bases). In germline, CDR1 is LNHDA, CDR2 SQIVND (reference sequence). V was clipped by 3 bases and J by 6 bases, with 14 bases between them. CDR3 size: 14 residues. CDR3 nucleotide sequence: TGTGCCAGTAGTATCGAACACCCGGGGGCTGAAGCTTTCTTT. Protein: CASSIEHPGAEAFF.

This chain joins TRBV7-2 and TRBJ2-2, with TRBD2 identical over 11 bases. V dropped 0 bases and J dropped 5; count of bases not matched to a gene: 8. From germline, CDR1 is SGHTA and CDR2 FQGNSA. This CDR3 has 18 amino acids. The CDR3: CASSLAISGGAYTGELFF. The CDR3 nucleotides read TGTGCCAGCAGCTTAGCTATTAGCGGGGGGGCGTATACCGGGGAGCTGTTTTTT. Based on the CDR3 plus reference TRBV7-2 and TRBJ2-2, the full variable domain is GAGVSQSPSNKVTEKGKDVELRCDPISGHTALYWYRQSLGQGLEFLIYFQGNSAPDKSGLPSDRFSAERTGGSVSTLTIQRTQQEDSAVYLCASSLAISGGAYTGELFFGEGSRLTVL.

This clone was counted a few times. The chain employs TRBV19 and TRBJ1-5, with TRBD1 as a possible D gene (5 bases). Trimming removed 1 base from V and 3 bases from J, with 10 bases in between. The CDR3 totals 15 residues. CDR1 LNHDA and CDR2 SQIVND come from the germline V gene (reference sequence). The DNA for the CDR3 is TGTGCCAGTAGTATAGGGCACAGGAACAATCAGCCCCAGCATTTT. It specifies CASSIGHRNNQPQHF. The full variable domain, its missing parts supplied by reference TRBV19 and TRBJ1-5, is DGGITQSPKYLFRKEGQNVTLSCEQNLNHDAMYWYRQDPGQGLRLIYYSQIVNDFQKGDIAEGYSVSREKKESFPLTVTSAQKNPTAFYLCASSIGHRNNQPQHFGDGTRLSIL.

This chain connects TRBV19 to TRBJ2-7; 7 bases agree with TRBD2. The germline CDR1 and CDR2 sequences are LNHDA and SQIVND (reference sequence). The V gene end was trimmed by 6 bases and the J gene end by 6 bases; junction bases not matched to a gene: 14. The CDR3 contains 15 residues. CDR3 DNA sequence: TGTGCCAGTAGCCAAGGGGTGCGGGGGTTCGGCGAGCAGTACTTC. This codes for CASSQGVRGFGEQYF.

This clone appeared a few times. The V call is TRBV10-3, the J call TRBJ1-3; D is ambiguous. V was shortened by 0 bases and J by 8 bases, with 11 bases between the two germline ends. Germline CDR1 reads ENHRY; CDR2 reads SYGVKD. There are 14 residues in the CDR3. The CDR3 coding sequence is TGTGCCATCAGTGAGTCGAATGGGAGGCACACCATATATTTT. It translates to CAISESNGRHTIYF.

The chain is built from TRBV28 and TRBJ2-1; D possibly corresponds to TRBD1 (6 bases). CDR1 MDHEN and CDR2 SYDVKM come from the germline V gene. The CDR3 length is 14 residues. The germline V and J ends were trimmed by 2 bases and 5 bases, with 10 bases remaining between them. Written as DNA, the CDR3 is TGTGCCAGCAGTTTAATCCGGGACAACAATGAGCAGTTCTTC. The encoded protein is CASSLIRDNNEQFF.

The chain employs TRBV6-5 and TRBJ2-7; TRBD1 might be the D (6 bases). The CDR3 is made up of 14 amino acids. Germline loops: CDR1 MNHEY, CDR2 SVGAGI. Trimming took 0 bases from V and 4 from J, leaving 10 bases between them. The CDR3 DNA sequence: TGTGCCAGCAGTTACTCCACAGGGAAGTACGAGCAGTACTTC. Translating it yields CASSYSTGKYEQYF.